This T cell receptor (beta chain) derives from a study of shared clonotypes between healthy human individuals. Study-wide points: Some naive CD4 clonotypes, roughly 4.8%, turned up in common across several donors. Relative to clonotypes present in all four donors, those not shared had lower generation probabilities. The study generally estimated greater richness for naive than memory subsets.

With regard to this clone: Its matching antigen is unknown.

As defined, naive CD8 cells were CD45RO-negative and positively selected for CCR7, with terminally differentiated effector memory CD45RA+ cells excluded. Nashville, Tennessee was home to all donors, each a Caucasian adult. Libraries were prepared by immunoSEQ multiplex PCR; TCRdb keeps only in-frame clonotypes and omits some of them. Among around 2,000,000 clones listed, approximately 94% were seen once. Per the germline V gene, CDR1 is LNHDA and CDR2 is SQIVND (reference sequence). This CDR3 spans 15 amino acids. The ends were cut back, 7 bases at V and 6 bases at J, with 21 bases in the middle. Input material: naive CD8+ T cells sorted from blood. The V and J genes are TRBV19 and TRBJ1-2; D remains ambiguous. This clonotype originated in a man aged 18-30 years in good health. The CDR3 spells CASNPYVGVKDGYTF. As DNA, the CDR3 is TGTGCCAGTAATCCTTATGTTGGGGTAAAGGATGGCTACACCTTC.